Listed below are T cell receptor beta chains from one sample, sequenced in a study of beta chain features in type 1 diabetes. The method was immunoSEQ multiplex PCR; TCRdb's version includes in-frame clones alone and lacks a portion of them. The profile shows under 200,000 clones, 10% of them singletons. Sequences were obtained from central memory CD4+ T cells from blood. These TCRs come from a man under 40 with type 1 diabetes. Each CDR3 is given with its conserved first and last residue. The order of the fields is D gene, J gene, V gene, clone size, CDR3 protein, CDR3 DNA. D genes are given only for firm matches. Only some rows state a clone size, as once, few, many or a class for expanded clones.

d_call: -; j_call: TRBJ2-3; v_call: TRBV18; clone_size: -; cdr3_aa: CASSPRLHTQYF; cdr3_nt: TGTGCCAGCTCACCCCGGTTACATACGCAGTATTTT
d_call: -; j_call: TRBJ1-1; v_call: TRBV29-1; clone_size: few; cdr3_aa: CSASKTEVTEAFF; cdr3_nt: TGCAGCGCCTCAAAAACGGAGGTCACTGAAGCTTTCTTT
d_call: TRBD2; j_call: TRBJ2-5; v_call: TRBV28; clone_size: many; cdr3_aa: CASSPPPERGETQYF; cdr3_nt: TGTGCCAGCAGTCCCCCTCCTGAGCGGGGAGAGACCCAGTACTTC
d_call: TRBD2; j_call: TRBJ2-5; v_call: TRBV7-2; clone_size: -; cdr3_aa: CASSFGGGQETQYF; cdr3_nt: TGTGCCAGCAGCTTCGGCGGGGGACAAGAGACCCAGTACTTC
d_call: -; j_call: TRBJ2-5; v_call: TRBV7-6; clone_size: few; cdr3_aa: CASSLALRGETQYF; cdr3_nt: TGTGCCAGCAGCTTAGCGCTTAGGGGGGAGACCCAGTACTTC
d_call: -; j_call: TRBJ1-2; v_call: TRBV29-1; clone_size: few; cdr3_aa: CSAGLQGGIGYTF; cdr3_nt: TGCAGCGCCGGGTTACAGGGTGGTATCGGCTACACCTTC
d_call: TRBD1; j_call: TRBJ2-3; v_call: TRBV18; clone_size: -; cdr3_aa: CASSSRQGNQDTQYF; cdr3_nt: TGTGCCAGCTCGTCTCGACAGGGGAATCAAGATACGCAGTATTTT
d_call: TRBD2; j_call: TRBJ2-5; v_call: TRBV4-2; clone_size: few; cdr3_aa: CASSPIVGTSGRERQETQYF; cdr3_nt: TGTGCCAGCAGCCCAATTGTGGGGACTAGCGGGAGGGAACGCCAAGAGACCCAGTACTTC
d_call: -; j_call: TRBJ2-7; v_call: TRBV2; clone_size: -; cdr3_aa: CASRKGRGHQAYEQYF; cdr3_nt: TGTGCCAGCAGAAAAGGACGGGGACATCAAGCCTACGAGCAGTACTTC
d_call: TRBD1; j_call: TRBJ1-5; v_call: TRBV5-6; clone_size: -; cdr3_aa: CASSFGQGDQPQHF; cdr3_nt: TGTGCCAGCAGCTTTGGACAGGGGGATCAGCCCCAGCATTTT
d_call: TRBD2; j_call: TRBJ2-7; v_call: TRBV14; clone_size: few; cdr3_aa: CASSPLAGGPNEQYF; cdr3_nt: TGTGCCAGCAGCCCACTAGCGGGAGGGCCAAACGAGCAGTACTTC
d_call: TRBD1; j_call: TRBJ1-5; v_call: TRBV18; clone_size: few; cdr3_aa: CASSPQTGTDQPQHF; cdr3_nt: TGTGCCAGCTCACCACAGACAGGGACGGACCAGCCCCAGCATTTT
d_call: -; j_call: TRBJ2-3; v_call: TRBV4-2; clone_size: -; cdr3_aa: CASSLGSAGSTDTQYF; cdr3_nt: TGTGCCAGCAGCCTGGGGTCCGCGGGGAGCACAGATACGCAGTATTTT
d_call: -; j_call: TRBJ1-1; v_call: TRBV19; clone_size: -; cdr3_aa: CASSPLQVTEAFF; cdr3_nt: TGTGCCAGTAGTCCTTTACAGGTAACTGAAGCTTTCTTT
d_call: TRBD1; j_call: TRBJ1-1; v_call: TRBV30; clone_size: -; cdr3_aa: CAWRAGTANTEAFF; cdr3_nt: TGTGCCTGGCGCGCCGGGACAGCGAACACTGAAGCTTTCTTT
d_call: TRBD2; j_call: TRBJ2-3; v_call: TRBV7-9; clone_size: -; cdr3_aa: CASSPGLVTDTQYF; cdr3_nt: TGTGCCAGCAGCCCGGGACTAGTTACAGATACGCAGTATTTT
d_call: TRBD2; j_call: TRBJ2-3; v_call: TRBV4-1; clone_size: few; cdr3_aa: CASSPSGLADFTDTQYF; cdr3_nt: TGCGCCAGCAGCCCGAGCGGACTAGCGGATTTCACAGATACGCAGTATTTT
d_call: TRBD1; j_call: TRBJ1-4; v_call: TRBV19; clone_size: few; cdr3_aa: CASSIPGGTNEKLFF; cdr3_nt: TGTGCCAGTAGTATCCCAGGGGGGACTAATGAAAAACTGTTTTTT
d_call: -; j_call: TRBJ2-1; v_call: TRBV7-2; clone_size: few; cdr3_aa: CASSLVRANEQFF; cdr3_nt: TGTGCCAGCAGCTTAGTGAGGGCAAATGAGCAGTTCTTC
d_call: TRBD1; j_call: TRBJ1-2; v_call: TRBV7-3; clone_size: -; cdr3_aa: CASSLSGTENYGYTF; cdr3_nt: TGTGCCAGCAGCTTAAGTGGGACAGAAAACTATGGCTACACCTTC
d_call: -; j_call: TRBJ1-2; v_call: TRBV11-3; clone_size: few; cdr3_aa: CASSLTQGGKIYTF; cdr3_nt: TGTGCCAGCAGCTTAACACAGGGTGGGAAAATCTACACCTTC
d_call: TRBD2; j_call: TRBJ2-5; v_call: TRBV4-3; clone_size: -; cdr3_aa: CASSQGSGLAGGGETQYF; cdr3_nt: TGCGCCAGCAGCCAAGGGTCCGGCCTAGCGGGAGGCGGAGAGACCCAGTACTTC
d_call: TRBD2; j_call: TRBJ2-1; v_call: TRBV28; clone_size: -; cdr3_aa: CASSLSGDRTSGDEQFF; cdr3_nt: TGTGCCAGCAGTTTGTCAGGAGATCGCACTAGCGGGGATGAGCAGTTCTTC
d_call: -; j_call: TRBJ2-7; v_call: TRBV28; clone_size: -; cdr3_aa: CASSTPAAYEQYF; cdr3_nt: TGTGCCAGCAGTACTCCTGCTGCCTACGAGCAGTACTTC
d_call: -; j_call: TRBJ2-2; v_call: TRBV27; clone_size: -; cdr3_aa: CASRVMSIGELFF; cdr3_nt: TGTGCCAGCAGAGTCATGAGTATAGGGGAGCTGTTTTTT
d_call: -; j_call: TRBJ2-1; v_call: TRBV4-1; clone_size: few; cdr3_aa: CASSQPTGNIYNEQFF; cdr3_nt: TGCGCCAGCAGCCAACCCACAGGGAATATTTACAATGAGCAGTTCTTC
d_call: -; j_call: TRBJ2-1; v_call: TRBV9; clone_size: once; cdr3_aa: CASSRLAYNEQFF; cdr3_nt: TGTGCCAGCAGTCGACTAGCCTACAATGAGCAGTTCTTC
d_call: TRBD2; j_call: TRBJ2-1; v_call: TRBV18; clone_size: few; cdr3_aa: CASSPFGGSRDEQFF; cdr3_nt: TGTGCCAGCTCACCATTTGGCGGGAGTAGGGATGAGCAGTTCTTC
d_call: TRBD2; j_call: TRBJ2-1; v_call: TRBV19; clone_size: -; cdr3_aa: CASSPKPGLVHNEQFF; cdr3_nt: TGTGCCAGTAGTCCGAAGCCGGGACTAGTGCACAATGAGCAGTTCTTC
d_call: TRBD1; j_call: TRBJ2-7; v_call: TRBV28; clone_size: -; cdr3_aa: CASSFFRDRVDEQYF; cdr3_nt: TGTGCCAGCAGTTTTTTCCGGGACAGGGTCGACGAGCAGTACTTC
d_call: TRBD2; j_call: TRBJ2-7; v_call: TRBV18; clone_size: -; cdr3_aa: CASSPREDGEQYF; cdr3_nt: TGTGCCAGCTCACCGCGGGAGGATGGCGAGCAGTACTTC
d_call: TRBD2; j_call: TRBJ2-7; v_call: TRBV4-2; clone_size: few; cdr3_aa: CASSQPGTSRSYEQYF; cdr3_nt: TGTGCCAGCAGCCAACCCGGGACTAGCCGTTCCTACGAGCAGTACTTC
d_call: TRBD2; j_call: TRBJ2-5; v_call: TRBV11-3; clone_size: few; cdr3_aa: CASSQTSGAETQYF; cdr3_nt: TGTGCCAGCAGCCAAACTAGCGGGGCAGAGACCCAGTACTTC
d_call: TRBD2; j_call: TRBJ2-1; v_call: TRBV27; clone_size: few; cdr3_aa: CASRARLAGHDLLFNEQFF; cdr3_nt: TGTGCCAGCCGCGCGAGGCTAGCGGGACACGACCTCCTTTTCAATGAGCAGTTCTTC
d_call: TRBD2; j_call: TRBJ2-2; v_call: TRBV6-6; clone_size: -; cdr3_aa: CASKKVGLARSGELFF; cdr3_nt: TGTGCCAGCAAGAAGGTGGGACTAGCCCGTTCCGGGGAGCTGTTTTTT
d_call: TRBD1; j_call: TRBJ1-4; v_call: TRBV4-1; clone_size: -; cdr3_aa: CASSQVSVQGSEKLFF; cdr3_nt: TGCGCCAGCAGCCAAGTTTCCGTACAGGGGAGTGAAAAACTGTTTTTT
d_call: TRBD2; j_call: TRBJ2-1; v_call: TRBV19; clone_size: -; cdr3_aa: CATAGTRYSGEQFF; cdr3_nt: TGTGCCACGGCCGGGACTAGGTATAGCGGTGAGCAGTTCTTC
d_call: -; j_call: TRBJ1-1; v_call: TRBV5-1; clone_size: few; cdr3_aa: CASTRGGSETEAFF; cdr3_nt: TGCGCCAGCACGCGTGGGGGGTCAGAGACTGAAGCTTTCTTT
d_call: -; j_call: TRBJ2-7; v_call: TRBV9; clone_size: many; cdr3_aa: CASSVAVSSYEQYF; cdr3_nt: TGTGCCAGCAGCGTAGCGGTTAGCAGTTACGAGCAGTACTTC
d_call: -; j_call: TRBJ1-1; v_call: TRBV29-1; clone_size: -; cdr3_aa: CSAAQGFRNTEAFF; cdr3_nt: TGCAGCGCCGCGCAGGGGTTTAGGAACACTGAAGCTTTCTTT
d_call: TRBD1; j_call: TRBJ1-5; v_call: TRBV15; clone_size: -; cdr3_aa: CATSTRQGRQPQHF; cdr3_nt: TGTGCCACCAGCACCAGACAGGGTCGACAGCCCCAGCATTTT
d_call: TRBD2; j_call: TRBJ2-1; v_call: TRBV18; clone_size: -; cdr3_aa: CASSPPGLAGVSEQFF; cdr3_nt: TGTGCCAGCTCACCGCCGGGACTAGCGGGAGTGAGTGAGCAGTTCTTC
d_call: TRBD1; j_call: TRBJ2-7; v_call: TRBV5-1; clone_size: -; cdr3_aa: CASSRNTDRGSGEQYF; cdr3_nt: TGCGCCAGCAGCCGGAATACCGACAGGGGTTCTGGCGAGCAGTACTTC
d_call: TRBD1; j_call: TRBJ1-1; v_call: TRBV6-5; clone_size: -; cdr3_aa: CAISSGTGHLEAFF; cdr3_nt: TGTGCCATCAGCTCCGGGACAGGCCATTTGGAAGCTTTCTTT
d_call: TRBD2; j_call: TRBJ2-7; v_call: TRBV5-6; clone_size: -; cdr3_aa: CASSSFRTRLVDHEQYF; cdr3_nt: TGTGCCAGCAGCAGCTTCCGGACTAGGTTAGTCGACCACGAGCAGTACTTC
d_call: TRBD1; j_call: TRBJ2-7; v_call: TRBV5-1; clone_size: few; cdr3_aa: CASSAKGQGSALQYF; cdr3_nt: TGCGCCAGCAGCGCCAAAGGACAGGGTAGTGCTCTGCAGTACTTC
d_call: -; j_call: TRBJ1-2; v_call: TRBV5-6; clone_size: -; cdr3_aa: CASSLGAGYGYTF; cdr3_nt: TGTGCCAGCAGCTTGGGAGCCGGCTATGGCTACACCTTC
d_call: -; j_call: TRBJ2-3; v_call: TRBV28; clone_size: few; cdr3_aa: CASSSPSRDSDTQYF; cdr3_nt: TGTGCCAGCAGTTCCCCGTCCAGGGATTCAGATACGCAGTATTTT
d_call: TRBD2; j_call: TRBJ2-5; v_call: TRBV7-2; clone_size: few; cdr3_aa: CASSRTRVEETQYF; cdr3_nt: TGTGCCAGCAGCCGGACTAGAGTCGAAGAGACCCAGTACTTC
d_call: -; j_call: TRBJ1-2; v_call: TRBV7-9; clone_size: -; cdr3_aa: CASSLAVAYGYTF; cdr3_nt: TGTGCCAGCAGCTTAGCCGTGGCCTATGGCTACACCTTC
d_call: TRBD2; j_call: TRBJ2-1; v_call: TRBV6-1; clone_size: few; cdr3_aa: CASSDGTSAYNEQFF; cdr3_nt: TGTGCCAGCAGTGACGGGACTAGCGCGTACAATGAGCAGTTCTTC